The rows below give T cell receptor beta chains drawn from one sample of a study of lymphopenia after photon versus proton radiotherapy. Assay used: immunoSEQ multiplex PCR; TCRdb lists only in-frame clones, some missing. This table holds about 68,000 clones, approximately 90% found once. Sample: peripheral blood, taken from a patient treated with photon-based radiotherapy. The source of these receptors is a woman in her seventies with pancreatic cancer. The CDR3 runs from the conserved cysteine through the conserved F or W. Fields, in order: CDR3 protein, J gene, clone size, V gene. Not every row has a clone size; where given, it reads once, few, many or a size class.

CASSPSFLRKPPNKNIQYF TRBJ2-4 . TRBV11-2
CASSLEGGVGTDTQYF TRBJ2-3 . TRBV5-1
CASSLDNHGSYGYTF TRBJ1-2 few TRBV11-2
CSAGGGLGTDTQYF TRBJ2-3 . TRBV29-1
CASSWDRGPYEQYF TRBJ2-7 . TRBV7-2
CASSSPGTGTNEQFF TRBJ2-1 . TRBV7-3
CASSLRTGRDTEAFF TRBJ1-1 . TRBV14
CASSTGGTNEQFF TRBJ2-1 . TRBV18
CASQNRDTFNYGYTF TRBJ1-2 . TRBV11-1
CASSPTSGSRYEQYF TRBJ2-7 . TRBV5-1
CASSQTNRGLFEKLFF TRBJ1-4 once TRBV11-2
CASSTGTGGAYEQYF TRBJ2-7 . TRBV19
CASSLGDFEGEQFF TRBJ2-1 . TRBV11-2
CASEGAGINEQFF TRBJ2-1 few TRBV28
CASSPFGRDGYTF TRBJ1-2 . TRBV5-4
CASSLTKGNSPLHF TRBJ1-6 . TRBV11-1
CASSPEIGSYNEQFF TRBJ2-1 . TRBV27
CASSQGRAEQFF TRBJ2-1 . TRBV4-2
CASSEFQGEVTEAFF TRBJ1-1 . TRBV2
CASSRDRLAGLYEQYF . . TRBV5-6
CASSPTTSGGRNTIYF TRBJ1-3 . TRBV11-2
CASSRSDRAGTDTQYF TRBJ2-3 . TRBV7-9
CASGTTLDRGYEQYF TRBJ2-7 . TRBV27
CAHRPPTHGGYTF TRBJ1-2 . TRBV6-6
CASPPRGMDKLFF TRBJ1-1 . TRBV19
CATSLGTQGRLGEQYF TRBJ2-7 . TRBV15
CASRTDRGFSGNTIYF TRBJ1-3 . TRBV28
CASSQGREILGIPQHF TRBJ1-5 . TRBV4-1
CASSTSDRPYEQYF TRBJ2-7 . TRBV7-9
CASSRVDSNQPQHF TRBJ1-5 . TRBV19
CASSPGQGSYNEQFF TRBJ2-1 . TRBV7-9
CASSGLSYEQYF TRBJ2-7 few TRBV25-1
CASSPQGNQPQHF TRBJ1-5 . TRBV7-6
CASSLGRGETQYF TRBJ2-5 . TRBV5-4
CATSREESYEQYF TRBJ2-7 . TRBV15
CASSLSRGGLAKNIQYF TRBJ2-4 . TRBV11-1
CASSLGTSLYNEQFF TRBJ2-1 . TRBV7-2
CASSSTGRTDTQYF TRBJ2-3 . TRBV7-3
CASSSLAGGYNEQFF TRBJ2-1 few TRBV5-4
CASSTRQGGQPQHF TRBJ1-5 . TRBV6-1
CASSKGTCSYNEQFF TRBJ2-1 . TRBV21-1
CASSLRREADTQYF TRBJ2-3 . TRBV5-4
CASSFVPGADTQYF TRBJ2-3 . TRBV7-2
CAISEPNGLPTSTSTDTQYF TRBJ2-3 . TRBV10-3
CASSSPTTDTQYF TRBJ2-3 . TRBV28
CASSQDPAENYEQYF TRBJ2-7 . TRBV4-2